These T cell receptor beta chains were read from a single sample in a study of CD8 T cells in ankylosing spondylitis. From the 5' RACE reads, TCRdb called clonotypes with MiXCR, one entry per CDR3 protein. This table has 450,000 to 550,000 distinct CDR3 sequences, less than 6% appearing once. Sequences were obtained from blood, either unsorted or a sorted T cell fraction (not recorded which). The receptor set was obtained from a male donor with ankylosing spondylitis. Each CDR3 is given with its conserved first and last residue. The order of the fields is D gene, J gene, V gene, clone size, CDR3 DNA, CDR3 protein. The D gene is left open where the match is weak. The size field is filled for only some rows; it gives once, few, many or a size class.

d_gene: TRBD2; j_gene: TRBJ2-3; v_gene: TRBV12-3/TRBV12-4; abundance: few; CDR3nt: TGTGCCAGCAGTCAGGGGGGGCTAGCGGGAGGTACGCAGTATTTT; CDR3aa: CASSQGGLAGGTQYF
d_gene: TRBD2; j_gene: TRBJ2-5; v_gene: TRBV5-1; abundance: many; CDR3nt: TGCGCCAGCAGCTTGGAGCGGGGACGAGAGACCCAGTACTTC; CDR3aa: CASSLERGRETQYF
d_gene: NA; j_gene: TRBJ2-1; v_gene: TRBV7-2; abundance: many; CDR3nt: TGTGCCAGCAGCTTATTGAGCGGATGGAATGAGCAGTTCTTC; CDR3aa: CASSLLSGWNEQFF
d_gene: NA; j_gene: TRBJ2-3; v_gene: TRBV7-2; abundance: many; CDR3nt: TGTGCCAGCCGCCTAGCGACAGATACGCAGTATTTT; CDR3aa: CASRLATDTQYF
d_gene: NA; j_gene: TRBJ2-6; v_gene: TRBV4-3; abundance: once; CDR3nt: TGCGCCAGCAGCCAAGATCGCCACAATGGGGCCAACGTCCTGACTTTC; CDR3aa: CASSQDRHNGANVLTF
d_gene: NA; j_gene: TRBJ1-5; v_gene: TRBV12-3/TRBV12-4; abundance: many; CDR3nt: TGTGCCAGCAGGAGAGGACAGTATAGCAATCAGCCCCAGCATTTT; CDR3aa: CASRRGQYSNQPQHF
d_gene: NA; j_gene: TRBJ1-1; v_gene: TRBV4-3; abundance: many; CDR3nt: TGCGCCAGCAGCCAAGACCGGGACCGGGAGAACACTGAAGCTTTCTTT; CDR3aa: CASSQDRDRENTEAFF
d_gene: TRBD2; j_gene: TRBJ2-1; v_gene: TRBV7-2; abundance: few; CDR3nt: TGTGCCAGCAGCGTGGGACGGACTAGCGGCGTTTACAATGAGCAGTTCTTC; CDR3aa: CASSVGRTSGVYNEQFF
d_gene: NA; j_gene: TRBJ1-5; v_gene: TRBV5-1; abundance: many; CDR3nt: TGCGCCAGCAGCGAGAGGACAGATCAGCCCCAGCATTTT; CDR3aa: CASSERTDQPQHF
d_gene: TRBD1; j_gene: TRBJ1-5; v_gene: TRBV20-1; abundance: many; CDR3nt: TGCAGTGCTAGGGGACAGGGTGGACAGCCCCAGCATTTT; CDR3aa: CSARGQGGQPQHF
d_gene: NA; j_gene: TRBJ1-1; v_gene: TRBV7-2; abundance: many; CDR3nt: TGTGCCAGCAGCTCGAACGCCCTGGGGGGAGCTTTCTTT; CDR3aa: CASSSNALGGAFF
d_gene: TRBD2; j_gene: TRBJ2-1; v_gene: TRBV20-1; abundance: NA; CDR3nt: TGCAGTGCTAGAGATCGCATGGCGGGAGGAAGGGCGGATGAGCAGTTCTTC; CDR3aa: CSARDRMAGGRADEQFF
d_gene: TRBD1; j_gene: TRBJ1-1; v_gene: TRBV28; abundance: few; CDR3nt: TGTGCCAGCAGGATGCCGGGACAGGGGAACACTGAAGCTTTCTTT; CDR3aa: CASRMPGQGNTEAFF
d_gene: TRBD2; j_gene: TRBJ2-3; v_gene: TRBV15; abundance: few; CDR3nt: TGTGCCACCAGCAGAGATATTAGCGGGACAAAAGATACGCAGTATTTT; CDR3aa: CATSRDISGTKDTQYF
d_gene: NA; j_gene: TRBJ2-7; v_gene: TRBV9; abundance: many; CDR3nt: TGTGCCAGCAGCTCTGGACCAGGGGCCCACTCCTACGAGCAGTACTTC; CDR3aa: CASSSGPGAHSYEQYF
d_gene: NA; j_gene: TRBJ2-4; v_gene: TRBV7-2; abundance: many; CDR3nt: TGTGCCAGCAGCTTGGGAGGAGACGGAAACATTCAGTACTTC; CDR3aa: CASSLGGDGNIQYF
d_gene: NA; j_gene: TRBJ1-4; v_gene: TRBV5-1; abundance: many; CDR3nt: TGCGCCAGCAGCTTAAACGGCTATGGAAAACTGTTTTTT; CDR3aa: CASSLNGYGKLFF
d_gene: TRBD2; j_gene: TRBJ2-1; v_gene: TRBV18; abundance: many; CDR3nt: TGTGCCAGCTCACGCGGACTAGCGGACTACAATGAGCAGTTCTTC; CDR3aa: CASSRGLADYNEQFF
d_gene: TRBD2; j_gene: TRBJ2-1; v_gene: TRBV29-1; abundance: many; CDR3nt: TGCAGCCTTCTCAAGACGGAGCGGGACTCCTACAATGAGCAGTTCTTC; CDR3aa: CSLLKTERDSYNEQFF
d_gene: NA; j_gene: TRBJ1-2; v_gene: TRBV10-3; abundance: many; CDR3nt: TGTGCCATCTACGGGCCTGGCAGGGGCTACACCTTC; CDR3aa: CAIYGPGRGYTF
d_gene: NA; j_gene: TRBJ1-5; v_gene: TRBV5-5; abundance: many; CDR3nt: TGTGCCAGCAGCTCCAATCCGTACCAGCCCCAGCATTTT; CDR3aa: CASSSNPYQPQHF
d_gene: TRBD1; j_gene: TRBJ1-1; v_gene: TRBV5-6; abundance: many; CDR3nt: TGTGCCAGCAGCTTGACAGGGGGCTGGGACACTGAAGCTTTCTTT; CDR3aa: CASSLTGGWDTEAFF
d_gene: NA; j_gene: TRBJ1-5; v_gene: TRBV24-1; abundance: many; CDR3nt: TGTGCCACCAGCCCCTTCCGTTACGGAGAGCCTCAGCCCCAGCATTTT; CDR3aa: CATSPFRYGEPQPQHF
d_gene: NA; j_gene: TRBJ2-3; v_gene: TRBV28; abundance: NA; CDR3nt: TGTGCCAGCAGTTCCCTGGGCGGTTTCACAGATACGCAGTATTTT; CDR3aa: CASSSLGGFTDTQYF
d_gene: TRBD2; j_gene: TRBJ2-5; v_gene: TRBV20-1; abundance: many; CDR3nt: TGCAGTGTCAGTCGGCTAGCGGGCCAAGAGACCCAGTACTTC; CDR3aa: CSVSRLAGQETQYF
d_gene: TRBD2; j_gene: TRBJ2-5; v_gene: TRBV20-1; abundance: NA; CDR3nt: TGCAGTGCTAGAGGGGTTAGCGGGAGTGAGGAGACCCAGTACTTC; CDR3aa: CSARGVSGSEETQYF
d_gene: TRBD2; j_gene: TRBJ2-7; v_gene: TRBV24-1; abundance: many; CDR3nt: TGTGCCACCAGTGATTTGAGTAGCGGGGGAGGCTACGAGCAGTACTTC; CDR3aa: CATSDLSSGGGYEQYF
d_gene: TRBD1; j_gene: TRBJ2-7; v_gene: TRBV7-2; abundance: NA; CDR3nt: TGTGCCAGCAGTTTGCGACAGGGGATCGCCTACGAGCAGTACTTC; CDR3aa: CASSLRQGIAYEQYF
d_gene: NA; j_gene: TRBJ2-6; v_gene: TRBV6-2/TRBV6-3; abundance: many; CDR3nt: TGTGCCAGCCTCCTGGAGGCTGGGGCCAACGTCCTGACTTTC; CDR3aa: CASLLEAGANVLTF
d_gene: NA; j_gene: TRBJ1-2; v_gene: TRBV11-2; abundance: many; CDR3nt: TGTGCCAGCAGCCCCTCCGGACAGTTAATCTATGGCTACACCTTC; CDR3aa: CASSPSGQLIYGYTF
d_gene: TRBD2; j_gene: TRBJ2-1; v_gene: TRBV10-3; abundance: many; CDR3nt: TGTGCCATCAGTGAGACTAGCGGGGTGGATGAGCAGTTCTTC; CDR3aa: CAISETSGVDEQFF
d_gene: TRBD1; j_gene: TRBJ1-1; v_gene: TRBV5-1; abundance: many; CDR3nt: TGCGCCAGCAGCTTGGGGACAGGGGGTCCTGAAGCTTTCTTT; CDR3aa: CASSLGTGGPEAFF
d_gene: NA; j_gene: TRBJ2-3; v_gene: TRBV18; abundance: NA; CDR3nt: TGTGCCAGCTCACCGGGGGAGGCAGATACGCAGTATTTT; CDR3aa: CASSPGEADTQYF
d_gene: TRBD1; j_gene: TRBJ1-1; v_gene: TRBV10-3; abundance: many; CDR3nt: TGTGCCACGAGGGGGCCGAACACTGAAGCTTTCTTT; CDR3aa: CATRGPNTEAFF
d_gene: NA; j_gene: TRBJ2-7; v_gene: TRBV11-2; abundance: NA; CDR3nt: TGTGCCAGCAGCTCCCTTGAGGGCCCGAGGCCCGCCGAGCAGTACTTC; CDR3aa: CASSSLEGPRPAEQYF
d_gene: NA; j_gene: TRBJ2-1; v_gene: TRBV11-2; abundance: many; CDR3nt: TGTGCCAGCAGCTTAGGACTGATTAATGAGCAGTTCTTC; CDR3aa: CASSLGLINEQFF
d_gene: NA; j_gene: TRBJ1-2; v_gene: TRBV29-1; abundance: many; CDR3nt: TGCAGCGTTGAACGGCCAGCGTACAACTATGGCTACACCTTC; CDR3aa: CSVERPAYNYGYTF
d_gene: TRBD2; j_gene: TRBJ2-7; v_gene: TRBV20-1; abundance: many; CDR3nt: TGCAGTGCTAGACGGACTAGCGGGATCTACGAGCAGTACTTC; CDR3aa: CSARRTSGIYEQYF
d_gene: TRBD1; j_gene: TRBJ2-7; v_gene: TRBV7-2; abundance: many; CDR3nt: TGTGCCAGCAGCCCTACGGGACAGGGAAAGCAGTACTTC; CDR3aa: CASSPTGQGKQYF
d_gene: NA; j_gene: TRBJ1-5; v_gene: TRBV20-1; abundance: many; CDR3nt: TGCAGTCCTACCCGGGACACTAATCAGCCCCAGCATTTT; CDR3aa: CSPTRDTNQPQHF
d_gene: NA; j_gene: TRBJ2-6; v_gene: TRBV5-1; abundance: many; CDR3nt: TGCGCCAGCGGTGAACGGCAAGTCTCTGGGGCCAACGTCCTGACTTTC; CDR3aa: CASGERQVSGANVLTF
d_gene: NA; j_gene: TRBJ1-4; v_gene: TRBV4-3; abundance: many; CDR3nt: TGCGCCAGCAGCCAAGATCAACCGGTCGCTAATGAAAAACTGTTTTTT; CDR3aa: CASSQDQPVANEKLFF
d_gene: NA; j_gene: TRBJ2-7; v_gene: TRBV5-5; abundance: few; CDR3nt: TGTGCCAGCAGCTTGGGCGGACTCGAATACGAGCAGTACTTC; CDR3aa: CASSLGGLEYEQYF
d_gene: NA; j_gene: TRBJ1-1; v_gene: TRBV4-1; abundance: many; CDR3nt: TGCGCCAGCAGCCAAGGACGGGCGAACACTGAAGCTTTCTTT; CDR3aa: CASSQGRANTEAFF
d_gene: NA; j_gene: TRBJ1-2; v_gene: TRBV5-1; abundance: many; CDR3nt: TGCGCCAGCAGCTTGGATGCAGTAAACTATGGCTACACCTTC; CDR3aa: CASSLDAVNYGYTF